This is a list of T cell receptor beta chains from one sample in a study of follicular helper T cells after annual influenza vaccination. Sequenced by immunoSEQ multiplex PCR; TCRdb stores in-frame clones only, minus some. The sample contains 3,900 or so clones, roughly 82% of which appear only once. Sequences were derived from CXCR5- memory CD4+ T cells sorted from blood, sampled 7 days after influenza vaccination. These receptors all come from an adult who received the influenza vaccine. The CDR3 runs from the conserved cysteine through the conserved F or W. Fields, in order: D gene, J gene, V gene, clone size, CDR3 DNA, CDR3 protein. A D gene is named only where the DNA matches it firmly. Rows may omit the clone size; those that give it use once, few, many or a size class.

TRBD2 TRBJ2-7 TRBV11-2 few TGTGCCAGCAGCGCCACACTAGCGGGGGCTGGGAGAACCTACGAGCAGTACTTC CASSATLAGAGRTYEQYF
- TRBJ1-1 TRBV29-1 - TGCAGCGTTGTAAGTCCTCATCCTGAAGCTTTCTTT CSVVSPHPEAFF
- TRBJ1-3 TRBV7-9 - TGTGCCAGCAGCCAACAACCGACTAGACAGAAAACCTCTGGAAACACCATATATTTT CASSQQPTRQKTSGNTIYF
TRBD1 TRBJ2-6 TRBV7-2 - TGTGCCAGCAGCACGACAGGGGGGTGCTCTGGGGCCAACGTCCTGACTTTC CASSTTGGCSGANVLTF
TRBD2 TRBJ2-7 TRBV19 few TGTGCCAGTAGTATGGGTGCTAGCGGGACCATGCAGTACTTC CASSMGASGTMQYF
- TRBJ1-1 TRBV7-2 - TGTGCCAGCCCCCAGGGGAGGAACACTGAAGCTTTCTTT CASPQGRNTEAFF
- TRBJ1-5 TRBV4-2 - TGTGCCAGCAGCCAAGCTCAGGGGAGCAATCAGCCCCAGCATTTT CASSQAQGSNQPQHF
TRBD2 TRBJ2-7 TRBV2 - TGTGCCAGCAGTTACGGGACTAGGTACGAGCAGTACTTC CASSYGTRYEQYF
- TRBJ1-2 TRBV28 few TGTGCCAGCACTGACAGCTCCAACTATGGCTACACCTTC CASTDSSNYGYTF
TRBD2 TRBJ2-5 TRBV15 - TGTGCCACCAGCCCCCGGTTAGCGGGCCCCCAAGAGACCCAGTACTTC CATSPRLAGPQETQYF
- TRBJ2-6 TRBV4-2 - TGTGCCAGCAGCCAAGAACGAAGTGGGGCCAACGTCCTGACTTTC CASSQERSGANVLTF
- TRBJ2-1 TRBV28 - TGTGCCAGCAGTTTAACGGTAGCCTCCTACAATGAGCAGTTCTTC CASSLTVASYNEQFF
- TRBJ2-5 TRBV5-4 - TGTGCCAGCAGCTTGGCCGGGGTGTACCAAGAGACCCAGTACTTC CASSLAGVYQETQYF
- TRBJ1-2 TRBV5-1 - TGCGCCAGCAGCTCAACAGGGACCATATATGGCTACACCTTC CASSSTGTIYGYTF
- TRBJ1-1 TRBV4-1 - TGCGCCAGCAGCCAAGCTTCGGGCAGGTCGAACACTGAAGCTTTCTTT CASSQASGRSNTEAFF
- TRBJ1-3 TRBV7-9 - TGTGCCAGCAGATCAAAACTGGGCAGCTCTGGAAACACCATATATTTT CASRSKLGSSGNTIYF
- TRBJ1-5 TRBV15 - TGTGCCACCAGCAGCTCCACTGCGGCCTCCAATCAGCCCCAGCATTTT CATSSSTAASNQPQHF
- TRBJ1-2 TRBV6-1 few TGTGCCAGCAGTGCCCCGGGACGGTTCTATGGCTACACCTTC CASSAPGRFYGYTF
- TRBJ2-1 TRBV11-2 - TGTGCCAGCAGCTTACAGCTAGATCGCTATGGGCAGTTCTTC CASSLQLDRYGQFF
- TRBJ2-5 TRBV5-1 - TGCGCCAGCAGCTTGGGGGACGAACAAGAGACCCAGTACTTC CASSLGDEQETQYF